This T cell receptor (beta chain) was sequenced for a study of cytomegalovirus exposure and HLA in healthy donors (dated 2017 in TCRdb). In terms of the full investigation: In an earlier analysis of about 560 of the donors, approximately 300 Gb of sequence data and just under 120 million unique TCR beta sequences from 150 million to 200 million T cells were reported. The number of donors typed differed by locus, with 629-630 for A, B, C, DRB1 and DQB1, around 500 for DQA1, 606 for DPA1, and some 450 for DPB1. An early release covering around 630 HLA-typed donors comprised about 310 gigabases of sequencing data and approximately 85 million unique TCR sequences. The study aimed to test whether cataloging public T cell receptors could reveal signatures of past pathogen exposure. Along with the roughly 710-subject first cohort, a separate validation cohort of over a hundred different subjects was used. In the later analysis, no new phenotypic data were used to find candidate immune exposures; instead, reliance was placed on TCR beta sequences and their occurrence across donors. Donor age, sex, ethnicity and CMV serostatus were compiled together with the repertoire data. Roughly five DR-DQ haplotypes were treated as single units for association and clustering because of strong linkage in the cohort. To predict cytomegalovirus infection status, the study brought together high-throughput TCR immunosequencing, statistical association of individual TCRs with disease status, and machine learning. Of the 300 to 450 genotyped donors, over 70% fell in the genetic ancestry cluster associated with self-reported Caucasian donors. The T cell repertoires of roughly 660 subjects were profiled by immunosequencing and related to cytomegalovirus serostatus. All discovery cohort repertoires had been generated on a single sequencing platform. An earlier analysis of 587 of the donors used high-throughput TCR beta sequencing to judge whether each TCR beta V gene segment behaved as functional or pseudogenic. Class I and class II HLA loci were covered by the typing at four-digit resolution. Across 300 to 500 genotyped donors of the cohort, an average of about 240,000 unique TCR beta nucleotide sequences per donor were sequenced, and roughly 17% of those sequences were non-productive. A later analysis re-analyzed previously published TCR beta repertoires from roughly 600 donors and added high-resolution HLA genotyping to study TCR occurrence patterns. Genome-wide SNP genotypes for about three fifths of the 666 donors were used in a later genetic analysis, which treated that subset as a discovery cohort. The full study reports these points: A later analysis found that most CMV-associated TCR beta chains appeared HLA-restricted, with HLA associations seemingly driven largely by CMV exposure. In a later analysis, some 17,000 TCR beta sequences were associated with specific HLA alleles at a false discovery rate of 0.05. Correlated functional status among segregating V segments might reflect linkage disequilibrium, but an unknown experimental factor could not be ruled out. In vitro tests confirmed that a few of the cytomegalovirus-associated TCR beta chains recognize cytomegalovirus antigens. A group of highly shared sequence variants was considered likely to be a technical artifact of the sequencing pipeline. The cohort was sequenced for TCR beta chains only, and without alpha or paired-chain data the features that could be detected were limited. An association between a missense DCLRE1C variant and V-gene and J-gene trimming of TCR beta chains was found in a later genetic analysis and replicated in an independent cohort. Most TCR sequences were observed very rarely across donors, whereas some public TCRs were present in many individuals. Sequencing depth was assumed to be roughly uniform across donors in the presence/absence analyses, though that assumption may not hold. An earlier analysis of approximately 530 of the donors showed that most TCR beta V segments appeared in productive rearrangements either about 87% or about 30% of the time, which broadly matched IMGT annotations. Compared with equally common non-associated chains, HLA-associated TCR beta chains in a later analysis were more clonally expanded and had lower generation probabilities. In a later analysis, the rate of TCR association differed among HLA loci, with DRB1 alleles having the most associated TCRs and HLA-C alleles having the fewest. When HLA alleles, especially DR and DQ, strongly co-occurred, attributing TCR associations to individual alleles was difficult. Compared with the approximately 670-donor mean, donors in an Asian-associated ancestry cluster had fewer N-insertions in productive TCRs, according to a later genetic analysis. The study listed approximately 150 TCR beta chains as associated with cytomegalovirus. A later analysis reported that several top co-occurrence clusters appeared linked to parvovirus B19, influenza, CMV and Epstein-Barr virus. Some IMGT-functional V segments, including TRBV6-2 and TRBV6-3, could not be distinguished by the 87-base-pair reads and were therefore excluded. Because HLA typing was missing for some donors at each locus, association tests included only the typed subset. It was suggested by the authors that the approach could potentially be generalized to other disease states and immunological phenotypes. A further reported finding was that TCR beta sequences accurately predicted the HLA-A and HLA-B alleles for most subjects in the first cohort. The earlier analysis of about 600 of the donors excluded some 15 rarely observed V segments, including chromosome 9 orphons, because counts were too low. The classifier was reported to diagnose cytomegalovirus status with high specificity and sensitivity in both the original cohort and the validation cohort. Immune exposure information for the cohort was limited to CMV serostatus.

From the germline V gene (reference sequence), CDR1 is SEHNR and CDR2 is FQNEAQ. V was cut back by 5 bases and J by 1 base, leaving a gap of 5 bases between them. CDR3 length: 12 amino acids, cysteine to phenylalanine. Of the read, only the CDR3 DNA is kept; its 36 bases are in frame from base 1. In total, around 600 healthy bone marrow donors made up the cohort. Cohort members were all nominally healthy when sampled, although unrecorded immune exposures were likely present. CMV serostatus was recorded as positive for about 310 and negative for about 50% of the 666 cohort members, whereas no CMV serostatus was recorded for the donor in question. A peripheral blood sample was collected from each donor, and TCR beta sequencing was performed on peripheral blood mononuclear cells. The Qiagen DNeasy Blood Extraction Kit was used to extract genomic DNA from the blood cell samples. This clone came up once. There is no known antigen for this receptor. No base-level quality is on record; no much larger clone is a single base apart.

Libraries were prepared through the immunoSEQ multiplex PCR assay. The multiplex PCR relied on a mix of 60 forward primers for TCR Vbeta segments and 13 reverse primers for TCR Jbeta segments. A multiplex PCR assay on genomic DNA amplified the CDR3 region of rearranged TCR beta genes. On the Illumina HiSeq System, the amplified TCR beta libraries were sequenced as 87-base-pair reads. The paper's processing steps were these. A later analysis counted approximately 74 million unique TCR beta chains across the 500 to 850 repertoires, and about 10 million of these chains were shared by at least two donors. To remove PCR and sequencing errors, raw reads were error-corrected and collapsed into unique sequences using a nearest-neighbor algorithm that merged closely related sequences. Alignment of CDR3 sequences to IMGT reference sequences was used to assign V, D and J gene segments. For a sequence to be retained, at least a six-nucleotide match to both a V gene segment and a J gene segment was required. A rearrangement counted as productive if the CDR3 had no stop codons and remained in frame with V and J, and every other rearrangement counted as non-productive. Following IMGT convention, CDR3 was defined as the stretch from the second conserved V-encoded cysteine to the conserved J-encoded phenylalanine. In an earlier analysis of roughly 610 of the donors, sequences lacking an unambiguous match to a single V gene segment were excluded. In an earlier analysis of 587 of the donors, V segments were called functional above 56.7% productive rearrangements and were called segregating when the between-donor standard deviation exceeded 5%. A statistical classification framework was developed to diagnose cytomegalovirus status using the catalog of TCR beta chain sequences. In a later analysis, TCR nucleotide sequences were compared against IMGT/GENE-DB human TR gene sequences so that V and J genes could be assigned. A later analysis assigned CDR3 sequences and most-parsimonious VDJ recombination scenarios with the TCRdist pipeline. In a later analysis, every TCR beta chain was defined by the combination of its CDR3 amino acid sequence and its V-gene family, and reads without a unique V-gene family were dropped. In a later analysis, 500 to 700 highly shared, low-generation-probability nucleotide sequences were removed to address suspected cross-contamination and a sequencing artifact. A later analysis calculated a clonal expansion index for each public chain from normalized within-repertoire ranks of inferred template counts. A later analysis computed generation probabilities with a VDJ recombination model fitted to out-of-frame rearrangements, and checked the results against IGoR. In a later analysis, TCR-TCR, TCR-HLA and TCR-CMV co-occurrence was scored with hypergeometric tests, and a repertoire-size bias correction was applied to TCR pairs. A later analysis estimated false discovery rates by permuting HLA or CMV assignments 20 times. In a later analysis, co-occurring TCRs were grouped using DBSCAN, and TCRdist sequence similarity was added for clustering within HLA-allele-positive subsets. Repertoires with fewer than 30,000 or more than 120,000 public chains, plus five repertoires with anomalous nucleotide sharing, were excluded from co-occurrence clustering. TCRdb stores this immuneACCESS table with in-frame sequences only. Part of the clones is absent; in the studies checked, under half of the shortfall reflects unresolved V genes, and no reason is known for the rest. From that table come the V and J calls and clone size; the DNA was used to work out D and trimming. Counted in this sample were approximately 180,000 clones; approximately 72% of them appeared once. 2% to 3% of the sample goes to the ten largest clones.

In this chain, TRBV7-9 is recombined with TRBJ1-2, and the D gene may be TRBD1, 5 bases matching. This clonotype was obtained from a human donor in good health. What was sequenced was PBMCs. The bases read TGTGCCAGCAGCGACAGTAACTATGGCTACACCTTC. The encoded protein is CASSDSNYGYTF.